This is a list of T cell receptor beta chains from one sample in a study of blood T cell repertoires in COVID-19. Sequencing used immunoSEQ multiplex PCR; TCRdb keeps in-frame clones, though not all of them. There are 200,000 to 250,000 clones in the sample; just over 85% occur only once, and 5.9% lies in the top ten. Specimen: peripheral blood. Receptors originate from a man older than 75 with acute or convalescent COVID-19. Both conserved end residues are part of each CDR3. Clone size, where shown, is once, few, many, or a class for clones that have expanded.

abundance	v_gene	j_gene	CDR3aa
-	TRBV18	TRBJ2-1	CASSPMGGPGFSEQFF
-	TRBV13	TRBJ2-3	CASSLRTSGALRDTQYF
-	TRBV5-8	TRBJ2-3	CASSIRGGRRTDTQYF
-	TRBV7-3	TRBJ2-1	CASSLIGGSYNEQFF
once	TRBV9	TRBJ2-3	CASSVVAPLLAGGTDTQYF
-	TRBV19	TRBJ1-5	CASSQGGGNQPQHF
-	TRBV6-5	TRBJ2-2	CASRSREREEGELFF
-	TRBV6-6	TRBJ2-7	CASSYLAGGMDEQYF
once	TRBV29-1	TRBJ2-1	CSVASRGRYNEQFF
once	TRBV11-2	TRBJ1-5	CASSPTGYSNQPQHF
-	TRBV4-1	TRBJ2-7	CASSQASERTGNPYEQYF
-	TRBV4-1	TRBJ2-3	CASSQVSEAGSTDTQYF
-	TRBV7-9	TRBJ1-4	CASTRHPVLEKLFF
once	TRBV4-3	TRBJ2-1	CASSQGLAGAGNNEQFF
once	TRBV5-1	TRBJ2-5	CASQRTVQETQYF
-	TRBV6-1	TRBJ2-1	CASSERGQGAYNEQFF
-	TRBV5-4	TRBJ2-1	CASSPGTSGFYNEQFF
-	TRBV5-5	TRBJ2-6	CASSLSGSGANVLTF
-	TRBV24-1	TRBJ2-3	CATSDWGDSLTDTQYF
-	TRBV12-2	TRBJ2-7	CASRFIPSGRFSYEQYF
-	TRBV29-1	TRBJ2-2	CSTRVAGELFF
-	TRBV27	TRBJ1-5	CASSLTGTSNQPQHF
-	TRBV6-5	TRBJ1-3	CASRISGVSGNTIYF
-	TRBV7-2	TRBJ2-3	CASSLRASDTDTQYF
few	TRBV27	TRBJ2-7	CASSRPFTGTYEQYF
-	TRBV5-4	TRBJ2-2	CASSLDFYTGELFF
-	TRBV6-5	TRBJ2-2	CASKGVYLDGELFF
-	TRBV7-9	TRBJ1-5	CASSLGGQGAAQPQHF
-	TRBV4-2	TRBJ1-6	CASTQADSPLHF
-	TRBV28	TRBJ2-7	CASSPGLAGGAYEQYF
-	TRBV28	TRBJ2-7	CASSLPWTGGYEQYF
-	TRBV5-1	TRBJ2-7	CASSVGTSYEQYF
-	TRBV30	TRBJ2-3	CAWSKGRGQTDTQYF
-	TRBV6-2/TRBV6-3	TRBJ2-1	CASSYAGGPREQFF
once	TRBV27	TRBJ1-5	CASSPMLGVKPQHF
-	TRBV30	TRBJ2-1	CAWSASLADSYNEQFF
many	TRBV2	TRBJ2-1	CASSAKTSGSGNEQFF
-	TRBV27	TRBJ1-1	CASMDGGSEAFF
-	TRBV28	TRBJ2-2	CASSSRLPGELFF
-	TRBV19	TRBJ1-1	CATEGEGVGEAFF
-	TRBV7-9	TRBJ2-7	CASSLEGQGDF
-	TRBV3-1/TRBV3-2	TRBJ1-6	CASSPFNSPLHF
-	TRBV15	TRBJ2-2	CATSRDRRVNTGELFF
-	TRBV5-1	TRBJ2-1	CASSMVGQTYNEQFF
-	TRBV11-3	TRBJ1-5	CASSMGHNQPQHF
-	TRBV5-6	TRBJ2-7	CASTMAGVLPYEQYF